The 12 T cell receptor beta chains below come from one sample, sequenced in a study of T cell repertoires in cytomegalovirus infection. In TCRdb, the reads were re-called with MiXCR into one record per CDR3 protein. The profile shows fewer than 400,000 distinct CDR3 sequences, roughly 20% of them singletons. The sample comprised PBMCs. These receptors were obtained from a human donor in good health (CMV status not recorded). Some clones in this sample may be carry-over from other donors' samples.

The sample holds a few counts of this clonotype. The rearrangement joins TRBV12-3 or TRBV12-4 to TRBJ2-7, with TRBD2 matching over 9 bases. The V and J ends lost 5 bases and 1 base, in that order; junction bases with no gene match: 12. CDR3 length equals 17 residues. In nucleotides, the CDR3 is TGTGCCAGCAGTCGGATCTCTGGCGGGGGGGGGTCCTACGAGCAGTACTTC. The encoded protein is CASSRISGGGGSYEQYF.

In its sample, this clonotype was seen a few times. This chain joins TRBV20-1 and TRBJ1-2; D ambiguous. Germline V gene lookup returns CDR1 DFQATT and CDR2 SNEGSKA (reference sequence). The CDR3 covers 11 residues. Between the trimmed V and J ends, which lost 6 bases and 8 bases, there was a span of 13 bases. CDR3 sequence reads: CSAARSAGYTF. The CDR3 nucleotides read TGCAGTGCGGCCAGGTCGGCAGGCTACACCTTC.

V gene TRBV12-3 or TRBV12-4 combines with J gene TRBJ1-6, with no clear D. V lost 7 bases and J lost 0, with 10 bases in between. The CDR3 length is 15 residues. CDR3 nucleotide sequence: TGTGCCAGCAAGGAATCCGGCTCCTATAATTCACCCCTCCACTTT. Its protein is CASKESGSYNSPLHF.

The chain has TRBV6-2 or TRBV6-3 and TRBJ1-1; no clear D gene. The CDR3 totals 15 residues. Germline V gene data show CDR1 as MNHEY and CDR2 as SVGEGT. The V and J ends lost 6 bases and 0 bases respectively, with 14 bases between them. This CDR3 reads CASSSLRILNTEAFF. The CDR3 DNA follows: TGTGCCAGCAGCTCACTACGAATACTGAACACTGAAGCTTTCTTT.

V gene TRBV5-1 combines with J gene TRBJ2-5; no reliable D call. The CDR3 extends over 14 amino acids. Germline lookup yields CDR1 SGHRS and CDR2 YFSETQ. V lost 5 bases to trimming and J lost 5 bases, with 16 bases between them. Here the CDR3 DNA reads TGCGCCAGCAGAATCGGACCGGCACCCGAGACCCAGTACTTC. It translates to CASRIGPAPETQYF.

The chain employs TRBV11-2 and TRBJ2-2; 12 bases agree with TRBD2. The CDR3 consists of 17 residues. The ends lost 2 bases at V and 4 bases at J; junction bases unmatched: 5. The germline V gene has CDR1 SGHAT and CDR2 FQNNGV. CDR3 amino acids: CASSLTSGRWGTGELFF. CDR3 nucleotides: TGTGCCAGCAGCTTAACTAGCGGGAGGTGGGGCACCGGGGAGCTGTTTTTT.

This clonotype was seen many times. This chain links TRBV7-6 with TRBJ2-5, with 13 bases fitting TRBD2. The CDR3 has 16 residues. V lost 6 bases and J lost 5; bases outside the gene matches: 9. Germline V gene sequence: CDR1 SGHVS, CDR2 FNYEAQ. The DNA for the CDR3 is TGTGCCAGCAGTCGCCGGACTAGCGGGGGTTGGGAGACCCAGTACTTC. It specifies CASSRRTSGGWETQYF.

A few counts support this clonotype. CDR3 coding DNA: TGTGCCAGCAGTAGAGAGGCGGGAGAAAAACTGTTTTTT. This codes for CASSREAGEKLFF. The chain recombines TRBV2 with TRBJ1-4; D not certain. From germline, CDR1 is SNHLY and CDR2 FYNNEI. The V gene lost 5 bases and the J gene lost 8 bases, with 12 bases spanning the gap. The CDR3 sequence is 13 residues long.

The genes are TRBV5-8 and TRBJ1-2; D may be TRBD1 (5 bases). The CDR3 totals 16 residues. V was shortened by 4 bases and J by 4 bases, with 20 bases between the two germline ends. CDR1 is SGHTS, CDR2 YDEGEE, per germline. CDR3 nucleotides: TGTGCCAGCAGCCCGGGGGGACTCCGGACGGCCTATGGCTACACCTTC. Translating it yields CASSPGGLRTAYGYTF.

The V call is TRBV7-2, the J call TRBJ1-5; 7 bases are shared with TRBD1. V lost 4 bases, J lost 5 bases, and 8 bases stayed unmatched. Germline assignment: CDR1 SGHTA and CDR2 FQGNSA. The length of the CDR3 is 15 residues. The CDR3 DNA reads as TGTGCCAGCAGCTCACGCCAGGGGGAGCATCAGCCCCAGCATTTT. It yields the protein CASSSRQGEHQPQHF.

At least ten counts were recorded for this clonotype. The rearrangement joins TRBV10-3 to TRBJ2-7; the D gene is possibly TRBD1 (6 bases). V gave up 0 bases and J gave up 3 bases, with 6 bases separating them. CDR1 is ENHRY and CDR2 is SYGVKD in the germline V gene. This CDR3 spans 13 amino acids. In DNA form, the CDR3 reads TGTGCCATCAGTGAGTCGACAGGCTACGAGCAGTACTTC. Translation gives CAISESTGYEQYF.

Remarks on this clonotype: Since a much larger clone is just one base distant, this may be a read error. The rearrangement joins TRBV28 to TRBJ2-5; D assignment may be TRBD1 or TRBD2 (5 bases each). Per the germline V gene, CDR1 is MDHEN and CDR2 is SYDVKM. This CDR3 is 16 amino acids long. DNA for the CDR3: TGTGCCTGCAGTTTATTTCGAGGTGGGACCATCGGCACCCAGTACTTC. This gives the protein CACSLFRGGTIGTQYF. Looking up the rest from reference TRBV28 and TRBJ2-5 gives the full variable domain: DVKVTQSSRYLVKRTGEKVFLECVQDMDHENMFWYRQDPGLGLRLIYFSYDVKMKEKGDIPEGYSVSREKKERFSLILESASTNQTSMYLCACSLFRGGTIGTQYFGPGTRLLVL.